This is a list of T cell receptor beta chains from one sample in a study of long-term antiretroviral therapy in people with HIV. Some clones are missing from TCRdb's copy, which holds only in-frame ones; the method was immunoSEQ multiplex PCR. The sample contains more than 35,000 clones, about 86% of which appear only once. This material consisted of unsorted PBMCs, taken just before starting antiretroviral therapy. Source of these receptors: a woman under 30 with HIV. Both conserved end residues are part of each CDR3. Size is omitted from some rows. Given values are once, few, many or a class for expanded clones.

size,V,CDR3
-,TRBV6-4,CASKIGQGSGTGELFF
-,TRBV6-5,CASSQLGAREAFF
-,TRBV7-2,CASSLTSGVWYEQYF
-,TRBV6-1,CASRIGGPGNQPQHF
-,TRBV9,CASSVSGGGTEAFF
-,TRBV7-6,CASSAQQGSTDTQYF
-,TRBV28,CASSLGDNNLHF
-,TRBV9,CASSVGSYNEQFF
once,TRBV9,CASSADSYNEQFF
once,TRBV21-1,CASSARAGTGELFF
-,TRBV4-3,CASSQDAGSSYEQYF
-,TRBV4-2,CASSLVGRKSYGYTF
-,TRBV6-5,CASSFASGDTYEQYF
-,TRBV2,CASSGGGPGGYGYTF
-,TRBV5-1,CASSLGGGAYNEQFF
-,TRBV28,CTSGEDYNEQFF
-,TRBV27,CASSLGEKLFF
-,TRBV19,CASSPQGDVGSYEQYF
once,TRBV9,CASSEVLAGTDTQYF
once,TRBV15,CATSREGTGAYEQYF
-,TRBV7-2,CASSSGLHFYEQYF
-,TRBV19,CASSIGTGKGPQHF
-,TRBV5-5,CASSLGRPRYEQYF
-,TRBV7-8,CASSLDGGQPQHF
-,TRBV11-1,CASSHPTGKHTEAFF
-,TRBV27,CASSFSVVTRELFF
-,TRBV4-3,CASSQGWSATDTQYF
-,TRBV11-3,CASSWTRNTEAFF
-,TRBV6-5,CASSYSLGHTDTQYF
-,TRBV27,CASRRGQQETQYF
-,TRBV28,CASSLGPTLRASYEQYF
-,TRBV28,CASSLISGQNQETQYF
-,TRBV4-3,CASSQGPLGQGSTYEQYF
-,TRBV7-9,CASSPVTTGANEQFF
-,TRBV9,CASSAASVTETQYF
-,TRBV7-3,CASRLQGSGNTEAFF
few,TRBV29-1,CSARGGGQNQPQHF
-,TRBV6-6,CASSYVRSTDTQYF
-,TRBV28,CASSKSGTSGPEQYF
-,TRBV19,CASSILGQGTVAYEQYF
-,TRBV10-1,CASSEFRNEKLFF
-,TRBV18,CASSPPLGVGEAFF
-,TRBV10-3,CAILTERYGYTF
few,TRBV18,CASSPRVQGNTGELFF
-,TRBV7-2,CASSLRMDIAYGYTF
-,TRBV11-2,CASSPGTSGPYEQYF
-,TRBV19,CASTLDRNYGYTF
-,TRBV5-1,CASSLDLRRERGYGYTF
-,TRBV11-1,CASSLGTDNTGELFF
-,TRBV27,CASSHKPSSSYEQYF
-,TRBV27,CASSLGSAPYEQYF
-,TRBV11-2,CASSLRSGSPQETQYF